A single sample is the source of the 2 T cell receptor beta chains below, sequenced in a study of shared clonotypes between healthy human individuals. Sequenced by immunoSEQ multiplex PCR; TCRdb stores in-frame clones only, minus some. Of some 500,000 clones in the sample, 90% to 96% were seen once. Sequences were obtained from naive CD4+ T cells sorted from blood. Subset defined: CD45RA+ positively selected. These receptors came from a woman in her thirties in good health.

This rearrangement joins TRBV27 to TRBJ2-3; no clear D gene. The V and J ends lost 0 bases and 5 bases respectively, with 6 bases between them. The CDR3 is made up of 13 amino acids. Germline CDR1 is MNHEY and CDR2 is SMNVEV (reference sequence). CDR3 nucleotides: TGTGCCAGCAGTTTATCGATGATAGATACGCAGTATTTT. As protein: CASSLSMIDTQYF.

V is TRBV2 and J is TRBJ1-5; 7 bases map to TRBD1. V dropped 3 bases and J dropped 6; count of bases not matched to a gene: 5. Germline-derived CDR1 and CDR2 are SNHLY and FYNNEI. CDR3 length: 14 amino acids. CDR3: CASSDDRAGQPQHF. In nucleotides, the CDR3 is TGTGCCAGCAGTGACGACAGGGCAGGTCAGCCCCAGCATTTT. Combining the CDR3 with reference TRBV2 and TRBJ1-5 gives the whole variable domain EPEVTQTPSHQVTQMGQEVILRCVPISNHLYFYWYRQILGQKVEFLVSFYNNEISEKSEIFDDQFSVERPDGSNFTLKIRSTKLEDSAMYFCASSDDRAGQPQHFGDGTRLSIL.